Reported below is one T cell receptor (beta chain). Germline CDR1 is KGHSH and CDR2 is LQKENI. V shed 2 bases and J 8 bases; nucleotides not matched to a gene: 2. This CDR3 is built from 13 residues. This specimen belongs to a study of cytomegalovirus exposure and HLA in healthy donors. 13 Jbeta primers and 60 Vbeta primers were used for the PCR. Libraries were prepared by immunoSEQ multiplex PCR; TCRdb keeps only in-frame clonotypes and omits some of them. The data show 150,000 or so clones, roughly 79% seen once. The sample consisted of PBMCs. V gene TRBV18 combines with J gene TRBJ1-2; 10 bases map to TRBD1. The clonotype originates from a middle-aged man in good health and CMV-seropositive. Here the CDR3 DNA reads TGTGCCAGCTCACCAGGGGACAGGGGAGGCTACACCTTC. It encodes CASSPGDRGGYTF.